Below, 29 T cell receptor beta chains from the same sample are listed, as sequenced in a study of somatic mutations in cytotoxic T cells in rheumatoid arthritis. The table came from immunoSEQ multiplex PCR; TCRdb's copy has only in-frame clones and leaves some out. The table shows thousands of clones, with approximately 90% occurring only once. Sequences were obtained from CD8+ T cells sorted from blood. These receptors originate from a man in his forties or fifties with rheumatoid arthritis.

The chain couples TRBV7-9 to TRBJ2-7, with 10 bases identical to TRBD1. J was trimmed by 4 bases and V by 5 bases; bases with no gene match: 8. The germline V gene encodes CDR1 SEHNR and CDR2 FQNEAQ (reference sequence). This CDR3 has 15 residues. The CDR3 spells CASSHPGTGDYEQYF. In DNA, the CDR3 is TGTGCCAGCAGCCACCCGGGGACAGGGGATTACGAGCAGTACTTC. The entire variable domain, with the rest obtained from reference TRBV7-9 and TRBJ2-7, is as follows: DTGVSQNPRHKITKRGQNVTFRCDPISEHNRLYWYRQTLGQGPEFLTYFQNEAQLEKSRLLSDRFSAERPKGSFSTLEIQRTEQGDSAMYLCASSHPGTGDYEQYFGPGTRLTVT.

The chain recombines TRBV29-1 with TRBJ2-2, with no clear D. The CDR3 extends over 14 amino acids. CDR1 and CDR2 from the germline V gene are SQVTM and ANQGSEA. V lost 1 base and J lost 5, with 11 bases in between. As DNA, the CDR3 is TGCAGCGTTGAAGTCACGAGAGTAACCGGGGAGCTGTTTTTT. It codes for CSVEVTRVTGELFF.

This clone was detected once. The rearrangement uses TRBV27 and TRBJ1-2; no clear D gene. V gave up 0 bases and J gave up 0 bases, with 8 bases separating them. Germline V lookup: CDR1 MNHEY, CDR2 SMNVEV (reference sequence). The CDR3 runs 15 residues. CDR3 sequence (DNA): TGTGCCAGCAGTTTATCGCAGACTGCTAACTATGGCTACACCTTC. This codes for CASSLSQTANYGYTF.

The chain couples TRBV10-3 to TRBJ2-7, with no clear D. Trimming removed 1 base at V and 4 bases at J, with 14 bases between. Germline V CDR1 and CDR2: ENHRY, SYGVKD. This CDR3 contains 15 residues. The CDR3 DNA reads TGTGCCATCAGTGAGTACAGCCTTACCGTTTACGAGCAGTACTTC. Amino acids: CAISEYSLTVYEQYF.

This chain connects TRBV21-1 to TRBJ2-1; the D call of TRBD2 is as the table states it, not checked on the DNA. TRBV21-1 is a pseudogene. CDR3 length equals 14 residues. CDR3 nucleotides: TGTGCCCTTCCCGGACTAGCGGTTAAAAATGAGCAGTTCTTC. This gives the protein CALPGLAVKNEQFF.

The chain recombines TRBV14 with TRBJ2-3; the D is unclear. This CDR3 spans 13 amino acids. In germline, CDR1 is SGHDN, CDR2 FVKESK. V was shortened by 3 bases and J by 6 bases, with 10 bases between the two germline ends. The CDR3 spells CASSQYYSDTQYF. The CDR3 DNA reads TGTGCCAGCAGCCAGTATTATTCGGATACGCAGTATTTT.

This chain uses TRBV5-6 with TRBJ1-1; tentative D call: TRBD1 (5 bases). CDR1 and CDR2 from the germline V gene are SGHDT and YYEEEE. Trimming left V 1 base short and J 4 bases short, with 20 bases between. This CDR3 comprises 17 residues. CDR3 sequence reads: CASSLSLPTGGFTEAFF. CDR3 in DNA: TGTGCCAGCAGCTTGTCTTTACCCACGGGGGGATTCACTGAAGCTTTCTTT.

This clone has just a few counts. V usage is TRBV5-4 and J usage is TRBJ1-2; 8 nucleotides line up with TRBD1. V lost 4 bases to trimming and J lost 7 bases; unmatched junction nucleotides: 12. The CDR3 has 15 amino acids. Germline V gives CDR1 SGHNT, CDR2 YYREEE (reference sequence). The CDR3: CASSQNRGLGSGYTF. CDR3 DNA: TGTGCCAGCAGCCAGAACAGGGGGTTGGGAAGTGGCTACACCTTC.

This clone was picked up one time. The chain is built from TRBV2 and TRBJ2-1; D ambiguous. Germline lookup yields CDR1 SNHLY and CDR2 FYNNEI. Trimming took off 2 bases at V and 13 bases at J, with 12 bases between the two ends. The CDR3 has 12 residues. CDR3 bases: TGTGCCAGCAGTGAAAGCCAGGCCGTACAGTTCTTC. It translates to CASSESQAVQFF.

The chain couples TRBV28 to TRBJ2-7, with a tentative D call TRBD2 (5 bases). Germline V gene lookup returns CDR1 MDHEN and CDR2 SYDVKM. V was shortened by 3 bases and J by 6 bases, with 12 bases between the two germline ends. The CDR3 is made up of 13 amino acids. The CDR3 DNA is TGTGCCAGCAGTTTCCGGGATGGGCGCGAGCAGTACGTC. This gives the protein CASSFRDGREQYV.

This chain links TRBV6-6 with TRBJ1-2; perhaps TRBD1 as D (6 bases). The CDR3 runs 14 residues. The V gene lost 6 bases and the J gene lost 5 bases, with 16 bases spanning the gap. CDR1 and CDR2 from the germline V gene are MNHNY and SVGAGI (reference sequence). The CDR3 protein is CASRLTPTGYGYTF. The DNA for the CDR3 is TGTGCCAGCAGACTCACTCCTACAGGGTATGGCTACACCTTC.

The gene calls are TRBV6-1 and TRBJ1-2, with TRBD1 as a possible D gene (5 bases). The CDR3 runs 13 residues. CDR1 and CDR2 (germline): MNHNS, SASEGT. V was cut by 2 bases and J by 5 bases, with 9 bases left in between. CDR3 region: CASSEPGGYGYTF. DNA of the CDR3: TGTGCCAGCAGTGAACCGGGGGGTTATGGCTACACCTTC.

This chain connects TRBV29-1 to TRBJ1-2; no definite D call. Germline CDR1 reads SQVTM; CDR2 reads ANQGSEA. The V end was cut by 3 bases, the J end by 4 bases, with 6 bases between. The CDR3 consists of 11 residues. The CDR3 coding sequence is TGCAGCGTTGACACGGGCTATGGCTACACCTTC. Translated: CSVDTGYGYTF.

The CDR3 bases are TGTGCCAGCAGCTGGACAGGCGGGGAGCTGTTTTTT. Its protein product is CASSWTGGELFF. V is TRBV5-8 and J is TRBJ2-2; 7 bases map to TRBD1. With 3 bases clipped from V and 7 bases from J, the junction kept 0 bases outside the gene matches. This CDR3 comprises 12 residues. Germline V gene lookup returns CDR1 SGHTS and CDR2 YDEGEE.

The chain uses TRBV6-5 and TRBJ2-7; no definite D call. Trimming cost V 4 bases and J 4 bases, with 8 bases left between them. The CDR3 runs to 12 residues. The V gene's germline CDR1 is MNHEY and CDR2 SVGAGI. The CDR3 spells CASSSDGYEQYF. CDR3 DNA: TGTGCCAGCAGTTCCGACGGGTACGAGCAGTACTTC.

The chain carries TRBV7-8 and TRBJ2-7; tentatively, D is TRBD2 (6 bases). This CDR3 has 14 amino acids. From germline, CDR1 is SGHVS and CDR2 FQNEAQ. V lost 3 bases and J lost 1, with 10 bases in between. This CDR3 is CASSLRDSSYEQYF. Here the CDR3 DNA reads TGTGCCAGCAGCTTGCGGGACTCATCCTACGAGCAGTACTTC.

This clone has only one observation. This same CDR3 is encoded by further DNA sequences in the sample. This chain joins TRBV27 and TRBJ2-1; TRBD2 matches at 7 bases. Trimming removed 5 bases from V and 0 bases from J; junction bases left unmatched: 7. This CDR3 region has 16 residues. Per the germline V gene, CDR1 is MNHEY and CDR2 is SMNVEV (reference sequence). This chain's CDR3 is CASSPTGRASYNEQFF. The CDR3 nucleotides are TGTGCCAGCAGTCCCACGGGGAGGGCCTCCTACAATGAGCAGTTCTTC.

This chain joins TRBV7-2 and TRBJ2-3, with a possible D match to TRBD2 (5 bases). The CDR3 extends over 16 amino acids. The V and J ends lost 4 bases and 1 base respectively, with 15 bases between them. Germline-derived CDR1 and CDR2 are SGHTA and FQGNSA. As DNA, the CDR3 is TGTGCCAGCAGCTCGCCGGGAAAGTTCCGCACAGATACGCAGTATTTT. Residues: CASSSPGKFRTDTQYF.

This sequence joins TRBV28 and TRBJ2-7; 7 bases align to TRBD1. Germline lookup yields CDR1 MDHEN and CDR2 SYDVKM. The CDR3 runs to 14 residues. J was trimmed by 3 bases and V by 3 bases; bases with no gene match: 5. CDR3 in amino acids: CASSFMAGGYEQYV. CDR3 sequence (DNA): TGTGCCAGCAGTTTTATGGCAGGGGGCTACGAGCAGTACGTC.

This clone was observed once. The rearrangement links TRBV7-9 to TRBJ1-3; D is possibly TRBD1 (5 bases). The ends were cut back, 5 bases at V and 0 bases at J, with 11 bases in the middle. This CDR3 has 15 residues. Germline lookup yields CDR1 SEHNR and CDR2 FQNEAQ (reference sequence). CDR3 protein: CASSPAGGSGNTIYF. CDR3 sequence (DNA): TGTGCCAGCAGCCCAGCCGGGGGCTCTGGAAACACCATATATTTT.

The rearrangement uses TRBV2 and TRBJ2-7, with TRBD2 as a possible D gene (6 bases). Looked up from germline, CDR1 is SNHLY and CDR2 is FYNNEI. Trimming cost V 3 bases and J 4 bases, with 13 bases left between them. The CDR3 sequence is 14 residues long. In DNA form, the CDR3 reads TGTGCCAGCAGTGACGTCGGTAGCGGTTACGAGCAGTACTTC. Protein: CASSDVGSGYEQYF.

CDR3 DNA: TGTGCCACCAGCCCGGGGGGGGACTACGAGCAGTACTTC. It is translated as CATSPGGDYEQYF. The chain uses TRBV15 and TRBJ2-7; 8 nucleotides match TRBD2. Per germline, CDR1 LNHNV and CDR2 YYDKDF (reference sequence). The CDR3 covers 13 residues. Trimming cost V 5 bases and J 3 bases; bases outside gene matches: 3.

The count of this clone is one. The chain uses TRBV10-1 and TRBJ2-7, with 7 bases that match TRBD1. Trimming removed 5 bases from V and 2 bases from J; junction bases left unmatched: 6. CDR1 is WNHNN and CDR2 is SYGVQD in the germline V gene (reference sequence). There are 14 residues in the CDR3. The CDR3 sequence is CASSMGQTTYEQYV. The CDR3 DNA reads TGCGCCAGCAGTATGGGACAGACTACCTACGAGCAGTACGTC.

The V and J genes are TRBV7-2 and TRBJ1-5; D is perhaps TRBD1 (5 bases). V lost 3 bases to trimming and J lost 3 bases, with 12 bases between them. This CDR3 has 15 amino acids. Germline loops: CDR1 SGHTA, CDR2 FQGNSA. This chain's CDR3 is CASSFSGQPNQPQHF. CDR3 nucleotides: TGTGCCAGCAGCTTTTCAGGACAACCCAATCAGCCCCAGCATTTT.

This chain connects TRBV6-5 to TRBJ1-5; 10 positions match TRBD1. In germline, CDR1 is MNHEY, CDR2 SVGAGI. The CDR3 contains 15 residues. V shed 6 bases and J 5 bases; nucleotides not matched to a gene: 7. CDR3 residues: CASSTGQGIHQPQHF. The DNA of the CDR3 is TGTGCCAGCAGCACGGGACAGGGGATTCATCAGCCCCAGCATTTT.

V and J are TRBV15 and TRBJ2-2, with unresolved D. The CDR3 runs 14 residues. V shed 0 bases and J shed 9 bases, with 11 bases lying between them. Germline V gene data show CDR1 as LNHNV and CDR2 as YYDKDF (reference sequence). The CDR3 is CATSRDPGFRELFF. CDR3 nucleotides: TGTGCCACCAGCAGAGATCCCGGGTTCCGGGAGCTGTTTTTT.

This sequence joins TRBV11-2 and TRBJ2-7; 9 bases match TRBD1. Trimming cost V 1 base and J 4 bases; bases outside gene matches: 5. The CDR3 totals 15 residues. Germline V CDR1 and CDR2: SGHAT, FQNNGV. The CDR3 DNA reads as TGTGCCAGCAGCTTAGCCCCACAGGGGGCATACGAGCAGTACTTC. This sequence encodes CASSLAPQGAYEQYF.

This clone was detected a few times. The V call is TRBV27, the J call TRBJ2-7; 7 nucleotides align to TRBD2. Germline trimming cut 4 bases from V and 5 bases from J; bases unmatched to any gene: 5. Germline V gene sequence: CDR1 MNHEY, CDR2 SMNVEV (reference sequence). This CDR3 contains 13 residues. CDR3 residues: CASSSTSEDEQYV. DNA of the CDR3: TGTGCCAGCAGTTCAACTAGCGAGGACGAGCAGTACGTC.

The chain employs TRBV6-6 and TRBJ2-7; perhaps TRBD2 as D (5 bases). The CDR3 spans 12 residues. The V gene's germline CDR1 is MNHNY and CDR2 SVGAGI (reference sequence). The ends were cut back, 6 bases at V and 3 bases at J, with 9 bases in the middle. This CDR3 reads CASSPGDYEQYF. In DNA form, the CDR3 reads TGTGCCAGCAGCCCCGGGGACTACGAGCAGTACTTC.